This T cell receptor (beta chain) comes out of a study of blood T cell repertoires in COVID-19 (dated by TCRdb to about 2020). General notes on the study: Samples covering the acute and convalescent phases of COVID-19 were provided by collaborators in the United States, Italy and Spain. The prospective study material was composed of cDNA or gDNA derived from T cells, B-cell-depleted T cells, or PBMCs. Deeply sampled blood TCRbeta repertoires from subjects exposed to, actively infected with, or recovered from COVID-19 were included in the dataset. The repertoires were released in a freely available public database meant as a resource for research on the immune response to SARS-CoV-2. The samples were drawn from two sources: the first 160 participants of the ongoing ImmuneRACE study, and over 950 subjects contributed by 6 global collaborators. Sample metadata almost always included a de-identified subject ID, COVID-19 status, age in years and sex. Where HLA class I and class II types were available, the types were taken from metadata supplied by the sample provider, not from assay-based typing. Overall results and qualifications from the work: Clinical and demographic metadata were provided uncurated, with the amount varying by source and participant.

With respect to this clone: Its recognized antigen is unknown. Per-nucleotide qualities are absent, and no much larger clonotype sits a single base away.

Whole blood was collected in K2EDTA tubes by collaborating institutions according to the institutions' own protocols. Collaborator samples were shipped for TCRbeta analysis as frozen whole blood, isolated PBMCs, or DNA extracted from either sample type. The immunoSEQ Assay, a bias-controlled multiplex PCR, was used to amplify TCRbeta CDR3 regions from genomic DNA. For the original study's pipeline: The number of nucleated cells in each sample was estimated by amplification of reference gene primers within the assay. Sequence reads were collapsed and filtered to measure the absolute abundance of every unique TCRbeta CDR3 rearrangement. Productive Simpson clonality was computed per sample as the square root of Simpson's diversity index over productive rearrangements. TCRdb holds this immuneACCESS table with in-frame rearrangements only. Some clones are missing; in checked studies, unresolved V genes explain under half, and the rest has no known cause. That table is the source of V, J and clone size, and D and trimming were worked out from the DNA. The sample table contains some 57,000 clones; only one count was recorded for around 89% of them. In total, the top ten clones hold about 13% of the sample.

The TCR was taken from a man in his sixties with active COVID-19. The sequenced sample was peripheral blood.

The DNA sequence is given as TGTGCCTGGAGTGTACTGAACAGGGAGCAGTTCTTC. This encodes CAWSVLNREQFF. Recombination joined TRBV30 with TRBJ2-1, and possibly TRBD1, on 5 matching bases. CDR1 GTSNPN and CDR2 SVGIG were looked up in the germline V gene (reference sequence). Counted from cysteine to phenylalanine, this CDR3 has 12 amino acids. Just CDR3 DNA is preserved here, 36 bases in frame from base 1. The trim is 0 bases for V and 10 bases for J, with a gap of 10 bases between the germline ends.